This TCR beta chain was recorded in a study of a mutant IDH1 vaccine in newly diagnosed glioma. The table came from immunoSEQ multiplex PCR; TCRdb's copy has only in-frame clones and leaves some out. The sample has 37,000 or so clones, around 85% seen once. Time point described: week 5, during vaccination. Alongside topical imiquimod, each dose of vaccine comprised 300 ug of mutant IDH1 20-mer peptide. Tumors from donors were new WHO grade 3 or 4 IDH1-mutant astrocytomas with ATRX loss. The CDR3 spans 14 residues. Trimming removed 4 bases from V and 2 bases from J, with 11 bases in between. Looked up from germline, CDR1 is GTSNPN and CDR2 is SVGIG (reference sequence). Regarding this clone: Its antigen is as yet unknown.

The specimen was PBMCs, collected from a glioma patient whose treatment included an IDH1 peptide vaccine. The clonotype originates from a young man with glioma. The V and J genes are TRBV30 and TRBJ2-2; no clear D. CDR3 amino acids: CAWTTRPNTGELFF. The CDR3 bases are TGTGCCTGGACCACCAGGCCCAACACCGGGGAGCTGTTTTTT.